These T cell receptor beta chains were read from a single sample in a study of molecular identifiers for immune sequencing clone quantification. A single record per CDR3 protein comes from TCRdb applying MiXCR to the PCR reads. Here the sample spans more than 250,000 distinct CDR3 sequences, roughly 23% being singletons. Specimen: naive CD8+ T cells from blood, with Jurkat cell RNA spiked in. These receptors all come from a human donor in good health. Some libraries in this study had Jurkat cell RNA spiked in. Each CDR3 is given with its conserved first and last residue. The D gene is left open where the match is weak. Some rows mark clone size as missing; the rest say once, few, many or name a class of expanded clone.

CATALSGGVTDTQYF	TGTGCCACTGCGTTGAGCGGGGGAGTCACAGATACGCAGTATTTT	many	TRBV19	TRBJ2-3	TRBD2
CASSYWGVQETQYF	TGTGCCAGCAGTTACTGGGGGGTCCAAGAGACCCAGTACTTC	.	TRBV6-2/TRBV6-3	TRBJ2-5	.
CSARETNSNYEQYF	TGCAGTGCTAGAGAAACAAACTCCAATTACGAGCAGTACTTC	many	TRBV20-1	TRBJ2-7	.
CASRPGTKGDSSTDTQYF	TGTGCCAGTCGACCCGGGACTAAAGGGGATTCTAGCACAGATACGCAGTATTTT	many	TRBV12-3/TRBV12-4	TRBJ2-3	TRBD2
CASSSNPYTQYF	TGTGCCAGCAGCTCTAACCCGTATACGCAGTATTTT	.	TRBV7-6	TRBJ2-3	.
CSGRGSLADIQYF	TGCAGTGGACGCGGGAGTCTGGCGGACATTCAGTACTTC	many	TRBV29-1	TRBJ2-4	TRBD2
CASSQHRGLTGYTF	TGTGCCAGCAGCCAACACAGGGGGCTGACTGGCTACACCTTC	.	TRBV11-2	TRBJ1-2	TRBD1
CASSLGRGMNYGYTF	TGCGCCAGCAGCCTAGGAAGGGGCATGAACTATGGCTACACCTTC	many	TRBV4-1	TRBJ1-2	.
CASSSGSREAFF	TGTGCCAGCAGCTCGGGTTCCAGGGAGGCTTTCTTT	.	TRBV11-2	TRBJ1-1	.
CASSQGGHGNTEAFF	TGTGCCAGCAGCCAAGGCGGACATGGGAACACTGAAGCTTTCTTT	many	TRBV3-1	TRBJ1-1	.
CASSSNRGPPQPQHF	TGTGCCAGCAGTTCCAACAGGGGCCCCCCTCAGCCCCAGCATTTT	.	TRBV27	TRBJ1-5	TRBD1
CASSPAGSTSEQYF	TGTGCCAGCTCACCCGCCGGGAGCACCTCCGAGCAGTACTTC	.	TRBV18	TRBJ2-7	.
CASSRTSPTGELFF	TGCGCCAGCAGCAGGACTAGCCCCACCGGGGAGCTGTTTTTT	.	TRBV10-1	TRBJ2-2	TRBD2
CASSGDAWEQYF	TGTGCCAGTAGTGGGGACGCCTGGGAGCAGTACTTC	few	TRBV19	TRBJ2-7	.
CASSHDTVYEQYF	TGTGCCAGCAGTCATGACACCGTATACGAGCAGTACTTC	.	TRBV6-6	TRBJ2-7	.